This TCR beta chain is from a study of control samples from healthy donors and cancer patients. There are 15 residues in the CDR3. V lost 4 bases to trimming and J lost 0 bases, with 7 bases between them. Germline CDR1 reads LGHDT; CDR2 reads YNNKEL (reference sequence). The data were produced by immunoSEQ multiplex PCR, yet TCRdb's version contains in-frame clones alone and is incomplete. This table has some 140,000 clones, approximately 94% appearing once. J is TRBJ2-6 and V is TRBV3-1 (or the pseudogene TRBV3-2); D uncertain. The clonotype was recovered from a middle-aged man in good health. The source material was blood. The CDR3 nucleotides are TGTGCCAGCAGCCCCCCAGTCTCTGGGGCCAACGTCCTGACTTTC. Amino acids: CASSPPVSGANVLTF.